Listed below are T cell receptor beta chains from one sample, sequenced in a study of blood T cells in healthy people across ages. TCRdb processed the 5' RACE reads anew with MiXCR; each CDR3 protein has one entry. The sample records about 1.4 million distinct CDR3 sequences, 59% being singletons. Sequencing was done on a sample of blood. These receptors were taken from a man between 18 and 35 years old in good health. CDR3s include the opening cysteine and the closing phenylalanine or tryptophan. D genes are given only for firm matches. A row's size may be missing; if present it is once, few, many or a size class.

TRBJ2-7,TRBD1,TRBV27,-,TGTGCCAGCAGTGACGGACAGGGACCCTACGAGCAGTACTTC,CASSDGQGPYEQYF
TRBJ2-3,TRBD1,TRBV7-8,-,TGTGCCAGCAGCCCCCTACAGGGGTCGACAGATACGCAGTATTTT,CASSPLQGSTDTQYF
TRBJ1-2,TRBD1,TRBV29-1,few,TGCAGCGTTGCGGACAGGGGGCTGAACTATGGCTACACCTTC,CSVADRGLNYGYTF
TRBJ2-1,-,TRBV25-1,-,TGTGCCAGCAATAGGGCGGGATCGAAGTTCTTC,CASNRAGSKFF
TRBJ2-1,TRBD1,TRBV24-1,few,TGTGCCACCTCCGGGACAGGGGCGTACAATGAGCAGTTCTTC,CATSGTGAYNEQFF
TRBJ2-2,-,TRBV7-8,-,TGTGCCGGCAGTCAAACAAAGGCCGGGGAGCTGTTTTTT,CAGSQTKAGELFF
TRBJ1-1,TRBD1,TRBV6-2/TRBV6-3,-,TGTGCCAGCAGTCGCACCGGGACAGGGGGTACTGAAGCTTTCTTT,CASSRTGTGGTEAFF
TRBJ2-7,TRBD1,TRBV4-3,-,TGCGCCAGCAGCCAAGGACAGGGCAGTTTCTCCTACGAGCAGTACTTC,CASSQGQGSFSYEQYF
TRBJ1-5,-,TRBV12-3/TRBV12-4,-,TGTGCCAGCACCACAGGGAGCAATCAGCCCCAGCATTTT,CASTTGSNQPQHF
TRBJ2-7,TRBD1,TRBV6-1,-,TGTGCCGGCAGGCCGGGACAGGCGGGCTCCGAGCAGTACTTC,CAGRPGQAGSEQYF
TRBJ1-2,TRBD1,TRBV12-3/TRBV12-4,-,TGTGCCAGCAGTTGGGACAGGACTAACTATGGCTACACCTTC,CASSWDRTNYGYTF
TRBJ1-1,-,TRBV5-5,-,TGTGCCAGCAGCTTGGGACAGGCAAGGAACACTGAAGCTTTCTTT,CASSLGQARNTEAFF
TRBJ1-1,-,TRBV12-3/TRBV12-4,-,TGTGCCAGCAGCCTAGGAATTCGGAACACTGAAGCTTTCTTT,CASSLGIRNTEAFF
TRBJ1-2,-,TRBV6-2/TRBV6-3,-,TGTGCCAGCAGAACAGCGGCCCCAAGAGACCGGGACTATGGCTACACCTTC,CASRTAAPRDRDYGYTF